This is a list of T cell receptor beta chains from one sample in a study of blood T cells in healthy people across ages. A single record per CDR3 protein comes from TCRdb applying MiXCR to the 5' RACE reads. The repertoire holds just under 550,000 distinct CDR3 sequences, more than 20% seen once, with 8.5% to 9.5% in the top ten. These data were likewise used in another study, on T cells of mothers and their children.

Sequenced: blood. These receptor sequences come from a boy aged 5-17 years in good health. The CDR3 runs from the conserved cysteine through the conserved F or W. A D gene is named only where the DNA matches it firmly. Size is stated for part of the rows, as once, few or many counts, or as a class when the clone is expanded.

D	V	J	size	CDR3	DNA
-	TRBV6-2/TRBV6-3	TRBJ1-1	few	CASRLDGNTEAFF	TGTGCCAGCAGGTTGGATGGGAACACTGAAGCTTTCTTT
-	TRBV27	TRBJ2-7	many	CASSLSWQYEQYF	TGTGCCAGCAGTTTATCGTGGCAGTACGAGCAGTACTTC
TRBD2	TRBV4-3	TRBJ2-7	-	CASSQAAGGDEQYF	TGCGCCAGCAGCCAAGCGGCGGGAGGAGACGAGCAGTACTTC
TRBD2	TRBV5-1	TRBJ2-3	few	CASSFSWTRPLEAYF	TGCGCCAGCAGCTTCTCGTGGACTAGGCCTCTCGAAGCGTATTTT
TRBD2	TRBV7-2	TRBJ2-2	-	CASSFFAGTSNTGELFF	TGTGCCAGCAGCTTTTTCGCTGGGACTAGTAACACCGGGGAGCTGTTTTTT
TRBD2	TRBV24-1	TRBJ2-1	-	CATSDPIAGGPNEQFF	TGTGCCACCAGTGATCCTATAGCGGGAGGGCCCAATGAGCAGTTCTTC
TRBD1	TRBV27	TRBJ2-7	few	CASSSGTDSYEQYF	TGTGCCAGCAGTTCCGGGACAGATAGCTACGAGCAGTACTTC
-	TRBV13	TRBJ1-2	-	CASSLGLGGYTF	TGTGCCAGCAGCCTCGGACTGGGTGGCTACACCTTC
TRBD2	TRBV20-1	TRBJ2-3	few	CSASLAGITDTQYF	TGCAGTGCTAGCCTAGCGGGAATCACAGATACGCAGTATTTT
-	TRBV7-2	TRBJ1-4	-	CASSPSQHRKRVEKLFF	TGTGCCAGCAGCCCCAGCCAGCATAGGAAGAGGGTCGAAAAACTGTTTTTT
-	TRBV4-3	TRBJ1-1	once	CASSQDWGQGTEAFF	TGCGCCAGCAGCCAAGATTGGGGGCAGGGCACTGAAGCTTTCTTT
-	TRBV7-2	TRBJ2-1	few	CASSPPVQNEQFF	TGTGCCAGCAGTCCACCGGTCCAGAATGAGCAGTTCTTC
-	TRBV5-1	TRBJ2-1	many	CASSHSGGEQFF	TGCGCCAGCAGCCACTCAGGCGGTGAGCAGTTCTTC
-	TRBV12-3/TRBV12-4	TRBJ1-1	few	CASSLWGGTEVFF	TGTGCCAGCAGTTTATGGGGCGGGACTGAAGTTTTCTTT
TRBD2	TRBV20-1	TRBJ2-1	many	CSARAAGAGGYNEQFF	TGCAGTGCTAGAGCCGCCGGGGCGGGGGGGTACAATGAGCAGTTCTTC
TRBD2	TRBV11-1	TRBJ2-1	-	CASSYDGGESTMKQFF	TGTGCCAGCAGCTACGACGGGGGGGAGTCTACAATGAAGCAGTTCTTC
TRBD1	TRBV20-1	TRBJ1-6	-	CSAPLDRNNSPLHF	TGCAGTGCCCCTTTGGACAGGAATAATTCACCCCTCCACTTT
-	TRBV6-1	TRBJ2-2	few	CASNSQGGRPNTGELFF	TGTGCCAGCAACTCGCAGGGGGGGAGGCCTAACACCGGGGAGCTGTTTTTT
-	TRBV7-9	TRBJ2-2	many	CVSNTGELFF	TGTGTTTCGAACACCGGGGAGCTGTTTTTT
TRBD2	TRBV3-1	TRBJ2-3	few	CASSPTTSGPPTTDTQYF	TGTGCCAGCAGCCCAACGACTAGCGGGCCCCCGACCACAGATACGCAGTATTTT
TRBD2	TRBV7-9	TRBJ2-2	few	CASSKSSGDTGELFF	TGTGCCAGCAGCAAAAGTAGCGGGGACACCGGGGAGCTGTTTTTT
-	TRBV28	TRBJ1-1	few	CASSFGQVDTEAFF	TGTGCCAGCAGTTTCGGCCAGGTCGACACTGAAGCTTTCTTT
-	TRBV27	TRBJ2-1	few	CASNPVPSYNEQFF	TGTGCCAGCAACCCGGTCCCGTCCTACAATGAGCAGTTCTTC
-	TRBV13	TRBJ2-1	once	CASSESMRGANNEQFF	TGTGCCAGCAGCGAATCAATGAGGGGGGCCAACAATGAGCAGTTCTTC
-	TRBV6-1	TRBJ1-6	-	CASSEDGRGWSPLHF	TGTGCCAGCAGTGAAGATGGCAGGGGATGGTCACCCCTCCACTTT
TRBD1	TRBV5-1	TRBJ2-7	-	CASSQRTGIGDEQYF	TGCGCCAGCAGCCAACGGACAGGGATAGGCGACGAGCAGTACTTC
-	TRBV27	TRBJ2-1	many	CASSLYPPDEQFF	TGTGCCAGCAGTTTATACCCCCCCGATGAGCAGTTCTTC
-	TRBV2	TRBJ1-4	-	CARSNEQGATNEKLFF	TGTGCCCGCAGCAATGAACAGGGTGCAACTAATGAAAAACTGTTTTTT
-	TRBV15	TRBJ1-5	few	CATSRQPNQPQHF	TGTGCCACCAGCAGACAGCCCAATCAGCCCCAGCATTTT
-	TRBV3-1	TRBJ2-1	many	CASSPLGESSYNEQFF	TGTGCCAGCAGCCCGCTCGGGGAGAGCTCCTACAATGAGCAGTTCTTC
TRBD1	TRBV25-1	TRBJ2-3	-	CASSRTGKDTQYF	TGTGCCAGCAGTAGGACAGGGAAAGATACGCAGTATTTT
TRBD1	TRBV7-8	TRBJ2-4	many	CASSLEGSGGPLKNIQYF	TGTGCCAGCAGCTTAGAGGGGTCAGGGGGACCCCTTAAAAACATTCAGTACTTC
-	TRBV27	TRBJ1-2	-	CASSLWPPEGGSANYGYTF	TGTGCCAGCAGTTTATGGCCTCCAGAAGGGGGGTCGGCTAACTATGGCTACACCTTC
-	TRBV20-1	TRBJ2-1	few	CSALNPGRTPMEQFF	TGCAGTGCCCTAAACCCGGGACGTACACCAATGGAGCAGTTCTTC
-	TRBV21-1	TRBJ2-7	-	CASSKSPPNRASYEQYF	TGTGCCAGCAGCAAATCCCCTCCTAACCGGGCCTCCTACGAGCAGTACTTC
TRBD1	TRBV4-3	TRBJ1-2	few	CASSQDVGQEYGYTF	TGCGCCAGCAGCCAAGATGTCGGACAGGAGTATGGCTACACCTTC
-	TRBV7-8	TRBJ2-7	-	CASSPNWGYEQYF	TGTGCCAGCAGTCCCAATTGGGGATACGAGCAGTACTTC
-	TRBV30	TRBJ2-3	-	CAWTWADTQYF	TGTGCCTGGACCTGGGCAGATACGCAGTATTTT
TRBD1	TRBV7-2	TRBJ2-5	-	CASSLVRQGSETQYF	TGTGCCAGCAGCTTAGTAAGACAGGGGTCGGAGACCCAGTACTTC
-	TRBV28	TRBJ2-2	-	CASSWRGHQNTGELFF	TGTGCCAGCAGTTGGCGGGGTCATCAGAACACCGGGGAGCTGTTTTTT
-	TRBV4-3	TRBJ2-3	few	CASSPGAATDTQYF	TGCGCCAGCAGTCCAGGGGCAGCCACAGATACGCAGTATTTT
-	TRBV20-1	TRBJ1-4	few	CSVPGATNEKLFF	TGCAGCGTTCCAGGGGCCACTAATGAAAAACTGTTTTTT
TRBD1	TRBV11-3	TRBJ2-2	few	CASSSPYGQGAGELFF	TGTGCCAGCAGCTCACCCTACGGACAGGGGGCCGGGGAGCTGTTTTTT
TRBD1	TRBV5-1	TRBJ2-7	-	CASSFTGDPYEQYF	TGCGCCAGCAGCTTCACAGGGGACCCCTACGAGCAGTACTTC
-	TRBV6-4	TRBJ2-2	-	CASSDGNTGELFF	TGTGCCAGCTCCGACGGAAACACCGGGGAGCTGTTTTTT